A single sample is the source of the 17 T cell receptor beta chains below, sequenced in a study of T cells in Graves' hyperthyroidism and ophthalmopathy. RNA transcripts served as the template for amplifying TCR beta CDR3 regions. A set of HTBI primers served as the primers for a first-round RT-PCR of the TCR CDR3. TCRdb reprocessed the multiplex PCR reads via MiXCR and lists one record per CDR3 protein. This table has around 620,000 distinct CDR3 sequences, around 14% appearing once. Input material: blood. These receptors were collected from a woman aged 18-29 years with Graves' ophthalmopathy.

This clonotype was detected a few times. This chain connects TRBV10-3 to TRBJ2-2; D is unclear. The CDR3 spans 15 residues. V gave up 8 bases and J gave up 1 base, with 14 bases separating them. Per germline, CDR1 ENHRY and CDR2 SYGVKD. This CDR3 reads CAIQASRENTGELFF. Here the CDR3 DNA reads TGTGCCATCCAGGCGAGTAGAGAGAACACCGGGGAGCTGTTTTTT.

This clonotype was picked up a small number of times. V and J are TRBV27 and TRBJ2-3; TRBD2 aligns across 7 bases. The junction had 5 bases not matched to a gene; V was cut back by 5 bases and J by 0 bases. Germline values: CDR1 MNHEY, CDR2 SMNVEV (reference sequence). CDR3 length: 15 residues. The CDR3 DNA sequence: TGTGCCAGCAGTCTAGCGGTACCCAGCACAGATACGCAGTATTTT. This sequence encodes CASSLAVPSTDTQYF.

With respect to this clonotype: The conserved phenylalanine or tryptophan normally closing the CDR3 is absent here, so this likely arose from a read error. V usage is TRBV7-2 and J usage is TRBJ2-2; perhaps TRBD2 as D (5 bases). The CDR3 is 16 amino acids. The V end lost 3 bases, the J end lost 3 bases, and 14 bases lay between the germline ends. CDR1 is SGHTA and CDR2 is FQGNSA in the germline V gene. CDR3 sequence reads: CASSLFSREYTGELFL. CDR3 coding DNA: TGTGCCAGCAGCTTGTTCTCAAGGGAGTACACCGGGGAGCTGTTTCTT.

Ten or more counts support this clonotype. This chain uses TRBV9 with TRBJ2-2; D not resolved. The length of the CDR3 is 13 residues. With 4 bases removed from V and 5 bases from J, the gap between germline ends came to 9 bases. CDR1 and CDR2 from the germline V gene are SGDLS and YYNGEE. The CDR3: CASSPDVTGELFF. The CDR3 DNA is TGTGCCAGCAGCCCAGATGTTACCGGGGAGCTGTTTTTT.

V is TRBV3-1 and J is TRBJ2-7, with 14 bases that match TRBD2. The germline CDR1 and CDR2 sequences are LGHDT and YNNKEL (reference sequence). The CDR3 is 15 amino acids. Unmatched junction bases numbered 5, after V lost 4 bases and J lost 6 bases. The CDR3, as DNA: TGTGCCAGCAGCCGAGGACTAGCGGGAGGAGGCGAGCAGTACTTC. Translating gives CASSRGLAGGGEQYF.

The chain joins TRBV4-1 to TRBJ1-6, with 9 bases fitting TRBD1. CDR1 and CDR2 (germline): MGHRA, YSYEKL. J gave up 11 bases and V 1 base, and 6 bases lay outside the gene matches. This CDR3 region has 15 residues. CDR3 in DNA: TGCGCCAGCAGCCAAGCCGGGACAGGGTGGACACCCCTCCACTTT. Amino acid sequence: CASSQAGTGWTPLHF.

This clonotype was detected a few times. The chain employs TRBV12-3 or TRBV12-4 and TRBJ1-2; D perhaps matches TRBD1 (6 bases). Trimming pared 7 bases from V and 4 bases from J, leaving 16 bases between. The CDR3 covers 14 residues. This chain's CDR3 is CASTQTGISYGYTF. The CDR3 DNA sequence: TGTGCCAGCACACAGACAGGAATATCCTATGGCTACACCTTC.

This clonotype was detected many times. This CDR3 is CASRNRFGLAGNEQFF. DNA for the CDR3: TGTGCCAGCAGAAACCGCTTCGGACTAGCGGGGAATGAGCAGTTCTTC. The rearrangement uses TRBV12-3 or TRBV12-4 and TRBJ2-1, with TRBD2 matching over 12 bases. The J segment lost 7 bases and the V segment lost 6 bases, leaving 10 bases of the junction unmatched. CDR3 length: 16 amino acids.

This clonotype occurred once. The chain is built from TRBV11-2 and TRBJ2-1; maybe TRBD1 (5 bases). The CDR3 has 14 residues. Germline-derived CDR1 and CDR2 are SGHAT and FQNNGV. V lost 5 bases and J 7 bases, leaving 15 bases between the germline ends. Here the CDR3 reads CASSPRDKINEQFF. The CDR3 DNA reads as TGTGCCAGCAGCCCCAGGGATAAAATAAATGAGCAGTTCTTC.

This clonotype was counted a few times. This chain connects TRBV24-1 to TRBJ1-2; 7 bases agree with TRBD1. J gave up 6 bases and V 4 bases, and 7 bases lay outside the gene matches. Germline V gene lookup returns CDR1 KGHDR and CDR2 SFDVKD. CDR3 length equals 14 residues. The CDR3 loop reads CATSESEDRDGYTF. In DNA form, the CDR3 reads TGTGCCACCAGTGAATCTGAAGACAGGGATGGCTACACCTTC.

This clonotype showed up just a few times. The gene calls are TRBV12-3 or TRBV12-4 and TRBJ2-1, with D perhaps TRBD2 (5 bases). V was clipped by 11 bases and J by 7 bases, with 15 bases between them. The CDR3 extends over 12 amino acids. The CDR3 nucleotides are TGTGCCTCTGAGGGCTTCTTAAATGAGCAGTTCTTC. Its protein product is CASEGFLNEQFF.

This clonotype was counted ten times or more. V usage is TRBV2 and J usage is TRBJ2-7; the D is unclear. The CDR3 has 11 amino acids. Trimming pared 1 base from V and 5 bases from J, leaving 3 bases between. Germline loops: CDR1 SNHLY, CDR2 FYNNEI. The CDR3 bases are TGTGCCAGCAGTGAAGTGGACGAGCAGTACTTC. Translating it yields CASSEVDEQYF.

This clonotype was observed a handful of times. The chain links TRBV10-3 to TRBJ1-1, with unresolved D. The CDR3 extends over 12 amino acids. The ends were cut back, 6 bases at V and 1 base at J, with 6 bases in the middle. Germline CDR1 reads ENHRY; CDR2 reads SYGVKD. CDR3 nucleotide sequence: TGTGCCATCAGGGAAACGAACACTGAAGCTTTCTTT. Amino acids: CAIRETNTEAFF.

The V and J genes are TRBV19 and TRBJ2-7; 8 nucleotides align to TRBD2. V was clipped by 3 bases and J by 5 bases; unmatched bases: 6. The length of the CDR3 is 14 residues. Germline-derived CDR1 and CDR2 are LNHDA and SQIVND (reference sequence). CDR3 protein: CASSMRGLGHEQYF. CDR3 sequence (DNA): TGTGCCAGTAGTATGAGGGGACTAGGCCACGAGCAGTACTTC.

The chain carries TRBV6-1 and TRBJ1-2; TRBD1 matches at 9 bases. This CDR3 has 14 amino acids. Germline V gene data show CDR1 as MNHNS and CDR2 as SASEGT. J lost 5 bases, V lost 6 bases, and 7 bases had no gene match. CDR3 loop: CASSRQGGGYGYTF. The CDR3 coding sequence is TGTGCCAGCAGCCGACAGGGGGGGGGGTATGGCTACACCTTC.

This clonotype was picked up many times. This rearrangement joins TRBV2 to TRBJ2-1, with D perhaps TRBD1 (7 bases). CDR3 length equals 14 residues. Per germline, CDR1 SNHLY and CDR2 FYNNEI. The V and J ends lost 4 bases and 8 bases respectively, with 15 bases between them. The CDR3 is CASSGGRGVYEQFF. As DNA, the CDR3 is TGTGCCAGCAGTGGAGGCAGGGGGGTGTATGAGCAGTTCTTC.

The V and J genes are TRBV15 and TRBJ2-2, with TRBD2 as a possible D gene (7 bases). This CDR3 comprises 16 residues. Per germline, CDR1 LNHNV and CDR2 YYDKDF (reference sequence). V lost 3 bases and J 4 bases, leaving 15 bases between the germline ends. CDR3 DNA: TGTGCCACCAGCAGGGGGGCGGGGGCTTCCACCGGGGAGCTGTTTTTT. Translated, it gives CATSRGAGASTGELFF.